This T cell receptor (beta chain) was obtained from a study of T cells after somatic rescue of genetic block. Clones were read by immunoSEQ multiplex PCR, and TCRdb kept only the in-frame ones, dropping some. The table records 70,000 to 85,000 clones, approximately 91% of them present only once. CDR1 and CDR2 (germline): MNHEY, SVGAGI. Trimming cost V 1 base and J 5 bases; bases outside gene matches: 7. CDR3 size: 15 residues. Sample: peripheral blood mononuclear cells (PBMCs). The receptor comes from a man aged 25-40 years. The V gene is TRBV6-5, the J gene TRBJ2-7; TRBD1 matches 8 bases. Written as DNA, the CDR3 is TGTGCCAGCAGTTACTACCGACAGGGGACCCACGAGCAGTACTTC. This translates into CASSYYRQGTHEQYF.